One and the same sample provided the 32 T cell receptor beta chains below, sequenced in a study of breast tumors, draining lymph nodes, adjacent tissues. Breast cancer patients provided tissue from their axillary draining lymph nodes. TCRdb itself ran the multiplex PCR reads through MiXCR, one entry per CDR3 protein. The sample has 170,000 or so distinct CDR3 sequences; roughly a third are singletons. The sequencing sample was made of axillary lymph node tissue. These receptors all stem from a female donor with breast cancer. Some clones in this sample may be carry-over from other donors' samples.

V and J are TRBV9 and TRBJ2-2; tentative D call: TRBD2 (5 bases). Between the trimmed V and J ends, which lost 3 bases and 9 bases, there was a span of 9 bases. Germline loops: CDR1 SGDLS, CDR2 YYNGEE. The CDR3 length is 12 residues. The CDR3 DNA sequence: TGTGCCAGCAGCGGACCGACTAGGGAGCTGTTTTTT. Encoded protein: CASSGPTRELFF.

This sequence joins TRBV3-1 and TRBJ2-1; D is undetermined. The CDR3 length is 15 residues. Germline CDR1 and CDR2: LGHDT and YNNKEL (reference sequence). V shed 2 bases and J shed 0 bases, with 8 bases lying between them. In DNA, the CDR3 is TGTGCCAGCAGCCAAATTTTTAGCTCCTACAATGAGCAGTTCTTC. Its protein is CASSQIFSSYNEQFF.

This clonotype showed up many times. This chain connects TRBV20-1 to TRBJ2-5, with TRBD1 matching 7 bases. The germline V gene encodes CDR1 DFQATT and CDR2 SNEGSKA (reference sequence). CDR3 size: 14 residues. V trimming: 2 bases; J trimming: 4 bases; junction bases outside the gene matches: 7. The CDR3 nucleotides read TGCAGTGCTAGACGACAGGGAGCAGGAGAGACCCAGTACTTC. Protein sequence: CSARRQGAGETQYF.

There are many counts of this clonotype. The chain employs TRBV4-2 and TRBJ2-7; the D gene is possibly TRBD1 (5 bases). This CDR3 region has 15 residues. Trimming took 0 bases from V and 1 from J, leaving 10 bases between them. Per the germline V gene, CDR1 is LGHNA and CDR2 is YNFKEQ. CDR3 sequence (DNA): TGTGCCAGCAGCCAAGATATCCCAGGGTCCTACGAGCAGTACTTC. Translated, it gives CASSQDIPGSYEQYF.

V and J are TRBV20-1 and TRBJ2-3; 9 nucleotides line up with TRBD2. The V and J ends lost 4 bases and 3 bases, in that order; junction bases with no gene match: 8. Germline V gene sequence: CDR1 DFQATT, CDR2 SNEGSKA (reference sequence). The CDR3 has 15 amino acids. CDR3 nucleotide sequence: TGCAGTGCTATTAATGGCGGGGGGGTTACAGATACGCAGTATTTT. Protein sequence: CSAINGGGVTDTQYF.

The chain carries TRBV3-1 and TRBJ2-2; 9 bases align to TRBD2. Germline V gene sequence: CDR1 LGHDT, CDR2 YNNKEL (reference sequence). V trimming: 3 bases; J trimming: 2 bases; junction bases outside the gene matches: 10. The CDR3 runs 18 residues. Here the CDR3 reads CASSQVTSGPDNTGELFF. As DNA, the CDR3 is TGTGCCAGCAGCCAGGTGACTAGCGGTCCAGATAACACCGGGGAGCTGTTTTTT.

The J gene is TRBJ1-2, the V gene TRBV7-2, with TRBD1 as a possible D gene (5 bases). The germline V gene encodes CDR1 SGHTA and CDR2 FQGNSA. V was trimmed by 5 bases and J by 4 bases, leaving 17 bases between them. This CDR3 has 15 amino acids. As DNA, the CDR3 is TGTGCCAGCAGCCAAGATCTTGGGGGGGGCTATGGCTACACCTTC. Its protein is CASSQDLGGGYGYTF.

The V and J genes are TRBV2 and TRBJ2-3; no clear D gene. In germline, CDR1 is SNHLY, CDR2 FYNNEI. The CDR3 length is 16 residues. Trimming shortened V by 5 bases and J by 0 bases, and 15 bases separated the two germline ends. The CDR3 is CASSSSQRLSTDTQYF. The CDR3 DNA sequence: TGTGCCAGCAGTTCAAGTCAGCGTCTTAGCACAGATACGCAGTATTTT.

This clonotype was seen more than once but under ten times. This chain joins TRBV28 and TRBJ2-2, with 8 nucleotides matching TRBD2. Trimming removed 6 bases from V and 5 bases from J; junction bases left unmatched: 8. The CDR3 length is 15 residues. The germline V gene encodes CDR1 MDHEN and CDR2 SYDVKM. The CDR3 DNA reads as TGTGCCAGCAGGAGCGGGGGTCTAGGTACCGGGGAGCTGTTTTTT. This sequence encodes CASRSGGLGTGELFF. Supplemented by reference TRBV28 and TRBJ2-2, the full variable domain reads DVKVTQSSRYLVKRTGEKVFLECVQDMDHENMFWYRQDPGLGLRLIYFSYDVKMKEKGDIPEGYSVSREKKERFSLILESASTNQTSMYLCASRSGGLGTGELFFGEGSRLTVL.

This rearrangement joins TRBV20-1 to TRBJ2-1; 11 nucleotides align to TRBD2. CDR1 and CDR2 (germline): DFQATT, SNEGSKA (reference sequence). The CDR3 sequence is 17 residues long. V shed 1 base, J shed 0 bases, and the junction held 5 bases outside the gene matches. CDR3 nucleotides: TGCAGTGCTAGAGTGGCGACTAGCGGGGCCTCCTACAATGAGCAGTTCTTC. It yields the protein CSARVATSGASYNEQFF.

Details on this clonotype: Germline is not matched at one junction end, which may reflect a read error. This chain joins TRBV5-8 and TRBJ2-1; a weak D match, TRBD1 (6 bases). Germline assignment: CDR1 SGHTS and CDR2 YDEGEE. This CDR3 is 14 amino acids long. The DNA for the CDR3 is TGTGCAAGCACCTCAGGGACACTACTCAATGAGCAGTTCTTC. Protein sequence: CASTSGTLLNEQFF.

There are a few counts of this clonotype. One base away lies a much larger clone, so this may be a sequencing read error. No DNA is shown, since the ends of the CDR3 on it are uncertain; the CDR3 is the one TCRdb lists. This chain joins TRBV9 and TRBJ2-3; the DNA was not compared with TRBD1, the D call given in the table. In germline, CDR1 is SGDLS, CDR2 YYNGEE. The CDR3 region is 14 residues in length, termini included. The CDR3 spells CASNVGGGTDTQSF.

This clonotype was found many times. This chain connects TRBV5-6 to TRBJ2-7; 11 positions agree with TRBD2. This CDR3 region has 15 residues. Trimming took 5 bases from V and 7 from J; bases not matched to a gene: 11. The germline V gene encodes CDR1 SGHDT and CDR2 YYEEEE. The CDR3 region has the DNA TGTGCCAGCAGTTGGGGAACTAGCGGGAGCTGGGAGCAGTACTTC. Protein: CASSWGTSGSWEQYF.

The J gene is TRBJ1-5, the V gene TRBV15; D perhaps matches TRBD1 (5 bases). V lost 0 bases to trimming and J lost 7 bases, with 10 bases between them. In germline, CDR1 is LNHNV, CDR2 YYDKDF (reference sequence). The CDR3 is 14 residues long. CDR3 sequence (DNA): TGTGCCACCAGCAGAGATCAGGGTAAGCAGCCCCAGCATTTT. Protein sequence: CATSRDQGKQPQHF.

This clonotype was seen only a few times. The chain employs TRBV28 and TRBJ2-5; D perhaps matches TRBD2 (6 bases). Germline V gene data show CDR1 as MDHEN and CDR2 as SYDVKM. Trimming removed 3 bases from V and 3 bases from J, with 14 bases in between. There are 15 residues in the CDR3. The CDR3 sequence: CASSLLANAEETQYF. CDR3 nucleotides: TGTGCCAGCAGTTTGCTAGCGAACGCTGAAGAGACCCAGTACTTC.

The chain couples TRBV18 to TRBJ1-4, with D unclear. Germline CDR1 reads KGHSH; CDR2 reads LQKENI. The CDR3 is made up of 17 amino acids. Trimming took 3 bases from V and 5 from J, leaving 19 bases between them. The CDR3, as DNA: TGTGCCAGCTCACCCTTAGCGGGAGGGCCACACAATGAAAAACTGTTTTTT. It translates to CASSPLAGGPHNEKLFF. The full variable domain, completed using reference TRBV18 and TRBJ1-4, is NAGVMQNPRHLVRRRGQEARLRCSPMKGHSHVYWYRQLPEEGLKFMVYLQKENIIDESGMPKERFSAEFPKEGPSILRIQQVVRGDSAAYFCASSPLAGGPHNEKLFFGSGTQLSVL.

The sample holds many counts of this clonotype. This chain connects TRBV5-1 to TRBJ1-3, with TRBD1 matching over 8 bases. Germline V gene data show CDR1 as SGHRS and CDR2 as YFSETQ. The trim removed 0 bases at V and 1 base at J, leaving 6 bases unmatched. The CDR3 has 17 amino acids. The chain's CDR3 is CASSLGQGTLSGNTIYF. Here the CDR3 DNA reads TGCGCCAGCAGCTTGGGACAGGGGACCCTTTCTGGAAACACCATATATTTT. Drawing the rest from reference TRBV5-1 and TRBJ1-3, the complete variable domain is KAGVTQTPRYLIKTRGQQVTLSCSPISGHRSVSWYQQTPGQGLQFLFEYFSETQRNKGNFPGRFSGRQFSNSRSEMNVSTLELGDSALYLCASSLGQGTLSGNTIYFGEGSWLTVV.

This clonotype was found many times. A junction end diverges from the germline sequence, so it may reflect a read error. The chain recombines TRBV12-3 or TRBV12-4 with TRBJ1-2; no clear D. This CDR3 has 18 amino acids. CDR3 nucleotide sequence: TGTGCCAGCAGTTTACTTCTCGAGTTGGCCAAGACTAACTATGGCTGCACCTTC. It specifies CASSLLLELAKTNYGCTF.

The rearrangement uses TRBV7-3 and TRBJ2-3; 10 nucleotides line up with TRBD1. Looked up from germline, CDR1 is SGHTA and CDR2 is FQGTGA. The CDR3 is made up of 15 amino acids. The ends lost 5 bases at V and 3 bases at J; junction bases unmatched: 5. CDR3 protein: CASSPGQGETDTQYF. DNA of the CDR3: TGTGCCAGCAGCCCTGGACAGGGGGAAACAGATACGCAGTATTTT.

Turning to this clonotype: Its ends do not fully match the called genes, so a read error is possible. The rearrangement uses TRBV7-9 and TRBJ2-2; D is perhaps TRBD1 (6 bases). The germline V gene encodes CDR1 SEHNR and CDR2 FQNEAQ (reference sequence). This CDR3 region has 12 residues. The DNA for the CDR3 is TGCGCCAGCAGTAACAGGGACGGGGAGCTGTCTTTT. Residues: CASSNRDGELSF.

The chain is built from TRBV6-5 and TRBJ2-3; 8 nucleotides line up with TRBD2. Germline CDR1 MNHEY, CDR2 SVGAGI. With 5 bases clipped from V and 5 bases from J, the junction kept 9 bases outside the gene matches. The length of the CDR3 is 15 residues. The CDR3 region is CASSHGGGQVDTQYF. CDR3 nucleotides: TGTGCCAGCAGTCACGGGGGGGGGCAAGTAGATACGCAGTATTTT.

Remarks on this clonotype: The junction differs from germline at one of its ends, possibly a read error. The V call is TRBV15, the J call TRBJ1-5; TRBD1 might be the D (5 bases). CDR3 length: 16 amino acids. The germline gives CDR1 LNHNV, CDR2 YYDKDF (reference sequence). CDR3 in DNA: TGTGCCACCAGCAGAGGGGGCGGGGGAGGCAATCTGCCCCAGCATTTT. It yields the protein CATSRGGGGGNLPQHF.

The chain joins TRBV29-1 to TRBJ1-4, with 8 positions matching TRBD1. The CDR3 extends over 12 amino acids. Germline CDR1 is SQVTM and CDR2 is ANQGSEA. The CDR3 bases are TGCAGTCCCGGACAGGGAAATGAAAAACTGTTTTTT. Amino acid sequence: CSPGQGNEKLFF.

Many counts were recorded for this clonotype. The chain employs TRBV14 and TRBJ1-2, with a weak D call TRBD1 (6 bases). V shed 2 bases and J shed 4 bases, with 14 bases lying between them. CDR3 length equals 15 residues. CDR1 and CDR2 from the germline V gene are SGHDN and FVKESK. The chain's CDR3 is CASSQPGAGSYGYTF. DNA of the CDR3: TGTGCCAGCAGCCAACCAGGGGCAGGGAGCTATGGCTACACCTTC.

The sample holds a few counts of this clonotype. The chain joins TRBV20-1 to TRBJ2-1, with D possibly matching TRBD2 (6 bases). Germline V gene data show CDR1 as DFQATT and CDR2 as SNEGSKA (reference sequence). The CDR3 consists of 23 residues. V was shortened by 0 bases and J by 5 bases, with 38 bases between the two germline ends. CDR3 nucleotides: TGCAGTGCTAGAGATAGGAGTGGGGACTCGCCGACCCAGCCCGACACGATCAACAATGAGCAGTTCTTC. Its protein is CSARDRSGDSPTQPDTINNEQFF.

The chain links TRBV7-2 to TRBJ2-1, with 9 nucleotides matching TRBD2. This CDR3 is built from 14 residues. Germline values: CDR1 SGHTA, CDR2 FQGNSA. V lost 5 bases and J lost 4; bases outside the gene matches: 3. The CDR3 DNA reads as TGTGCCAGCAGCCCGGGACTAGCTTACAATGAGCAGTTCTTC. Translating it yields CASSPGLAYNEQFF.

At least ten counts were recorded for this clonotype. This chain uses TRBV19 with TRBJ2-3; 9 bases line up with TRBD2. Germline-derived CDR1 and CDR2 are LNHDA and SQIVND (reference sequence). V trimming: 4 bases; J trimming: 7 bases; junction bases outside the gene matches: 12. The CDR3 covers 16 residues. The CDR3 nucleotides read TGTGCCAGTAGTACTCTTCGCGGGAGGGACCGCCATACGCAGTATTTT. Protein product: CASSTLRGRDRHTQYF.

This clonotype was counted many times. The rearrangement uses TRBV10-3 and TRBJ2-7; 11 bases are shared with TRBD1. The CDR3 is 13 amino acids. The V segment lost 8 bases and the J segment 7 bases; nucleotides outside the gene matches: 7. From germline, CDR1 is ENHRY and CDR2 SYGVKD. The CDR3 DNA is TGTGCCATCGGGGACAGGGGGGTCGGGGAGCAGTACTTC. Amino acids: CAIGDRGVGEQYF.

This sequence joins TRBV29-1 and TRBJ1-6; 11 nucleotides agree with TRBD1. Per the germline V gene, CDR1 is SQVTM and CDR2 is ANQGSEA. V was pared by 7 bases and J by 3 bases, with 8 bases of the junction left unmatched. The CDR3 spans 16 residues. The CDR3: CSAGDRGSVYNSPLHF. In DNA, the CDR3 is TGCAGCGCGGGGGACAGGGGGAGTGTCTATAATTCACCCCTCCACTTT.

Remarks on this clonotype: A read error may produce the germline difference seen at one junction end. This chain joins TRBV6-4 and TRBJ2-2; the match to TRBD1 covers 7 bases. Germline V CDR1 and CDR2: MRHNA, SNTAGT. The length of the CDR3 is 17 residues. CDR3 sequence (DNA): TGTGCCAGCAGTGAGTCGAACAGGGGTATCGGCACCGGGGTGCTGTTTTTT. Its protein is CASSESNRGIGTGVLFF.

The rearrangement links TRBV20-1 to TRBJ1-2; no reliable D call. The CDR3 loop spans 13 amino acids. Germline CDR1 and CDR2: DFQATT and SNEGSKA (reference sequence). With 6 bases removed from V and 4 bases from J, the gap between germline ends came to 15 bases. The CDR3 nucleotides read TGCAGTGCCGAACTCCCAGCTGCCTATGGCTACACCTTC. It yields the protein CSAELPAAYGYTF.

Comments on this clonotype: A read error may be the cause here, since a much bigger clone is one base away. The chain is built from TRBV18 and TRBJ1-4; perhaps TRBD1 as D (5 bases). This CDR3 region has 15 residues. In germline, CDR1 is KGHSH, CDR2 LQKENI. The CDR3, as DNA: TGTGCCAGCTCGTCAGGCATGGGGCGGGCGGAAAAACCGTTTTTT. It is translated as CASSSGMGRAEKPFF.